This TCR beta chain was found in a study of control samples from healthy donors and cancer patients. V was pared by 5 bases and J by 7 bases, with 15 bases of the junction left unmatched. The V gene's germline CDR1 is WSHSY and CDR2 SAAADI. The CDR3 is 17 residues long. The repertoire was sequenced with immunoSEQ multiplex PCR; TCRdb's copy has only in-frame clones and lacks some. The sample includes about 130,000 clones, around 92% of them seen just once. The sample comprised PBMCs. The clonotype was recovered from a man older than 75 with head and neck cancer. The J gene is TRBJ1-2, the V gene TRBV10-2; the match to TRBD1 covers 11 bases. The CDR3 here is CASSRWDRTGGASGYTF. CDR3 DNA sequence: TGCGCCAGCAGTAGGTGGGATCGGACAGGGGGCGCCAGTGGCTACACCTTC.